The 8 T cell receptor beta chains below were found in one sample sequenced in a study of blood T cell repertoires in COVID-19. The table came from immunoSEQ multiplex PCR; TCRdb's copy has only in-frame clones and leaves some out. Of 110,000 or so clones listed, more than 80% were seen once; the top ten hold around 6%. The sequenced sample consisted of peripheral blood. The source of these receptors is a woman between 55 and 75 years old with COVID-19, enrolled during active disease.

The rearrangement joins TRBV5-1 to TRBJ1-1; TRBD1 matches 7 bases. This CDR3 spans 15 amino acids. Germline CDR1 reads SGHRS; CDR2 reads YFSETQ. V shed 5 bases and J 0 bases; nucleotides not matched to a gene: 7. CDR3 loop: CASSLTGPMNTEAFF. In DNA form, the CDR3 reads TGCGCCAGCAGTTTGACAGGGCCCATGAACACTGAAGCTTTCTTT. The variable domain in full, completed from reference TRBV5-1 and TRBJ1-1, reads KAGVTQTPRYLIKTRGQQVTLSCSPISGHRSVSWYQQTPGQGLQFLFEYFSETQRNKGNFPGRFSGRQFSNSRSEMNVSTLELGDSALYLCASSLTGPMNTEAFFGQGTRLTVV.

This clone was recorded once. V and J are TRBV9 and TRBJ1-2; 8 bases align to TRBD1. The length of the CDR3 is 19 residues. Germline V lookup: CDR1 SGDLS, CDR2 YYNGEE. Unmatched junction bases numbered 17, after V lost 4 bases and J lost 0 bases. The CDR3, as DNA: TGTGCCAGCAGCCTACGACCGGGACAGGTCCTTTCTGCTAACTATGGCTACACCTTC. Translated, it gives CASSLRPGQVLSANYGYTF. Filled out from reference TRBV9 and TRBJ1-2, the complete variable domain reads DSGVTQTPKHLITATGQRVTLRCSPRSGDLSVYWYQQSLDQGLQFLIQYYNGEERAKGNILERFSAQQFPDLHSELNLSSLELGDSALYFCASSLRPGQVLSANYGYTFGSGTRLTVV.

V usage is TRBV7-9 and J usage is TRBJ1-1; possible D gene TRBD1, 5 bases. This CDR3 has 11 residues. Looked up from germline, CDR1 is SEHNR and CDR2 is FQNEAQ (reference sequence). The V gene lost 5 bases and the J gene lost 11 bases, with 12 bases spanning the gap. The CDR3 sequence: CASSQGVGAFF. The CDR3 region has the DNA TGTGCCAGCAGCCAGGGTGTCGGGGCTTTCTTT.

This clone was seen only once. The rearrangement links TRBV30 to TRBJ2-3, with D possibly TRBD2 on 6 matching bases. The V gene's germline CDR1 is GTSNPN and CDR2 SVGIG (reference sequence). This CDR3 has 14 residues. The V end was cut by 3 bases, the J end by 2 bases, with 12 bases between. This CDR3 reads CAWREEGLTDTQYF. CDR3 nucleotides: TGTGCCTGGAGGGAGGAGGGGCTCACAGATACGCAGTATTTT.

V gene TRBV7-7 combines with J gene TRBJ1-3, with unresolved D. CDR3 size: 14 residues. The V gene lost 1 base and the J gene lost 4 bases, with 8 bases spanning the gap. Germline values: CDR1 SSHAT, CDR2 FNYEAQ (reference sequence). The CDR3 bases are TGTGCCAGCAGCTTAGAGTTACAGGGAAACACCATATATTTT. It specifies CASSLELQGNTIYF. The variable domain in full, with the rest retrieved from reference TRBV7-7 and TRBJ1-3, is GAGVSQSPRYKVTKRGQDVTLRCDPISSHATLYWYQQALGQGPEFLTYFNYEAQPDKSGLPSDRFSAERPEGSISTLTIQRTEQRDSAMYRCASSLELQGNTIYFGEGSWLTVV.

The genes are TRBV4-2 and TRBJ2-1; 7 nucleotides match TRBD2. With 2 bases clipped from V and 6 bases from J, the junction kept 10 bases outside the gene matches. Germline V gene data show CDR1 as LGHNA and CDR2 as YNFKEQ. The CDR3 consists of 16 residues. Here the CDR3 reads CASSQREEGAGNEQFF. The CDR3 nucleotides read TGTGCCAGCAGCCAACGGGAGGAAGGGGCCGGCAATGAGCAGTTCTTC.

The chain is built from TRBV5-4 and TRBJ1-2, with 9 positions matching TRBD1. The junction had 15 bases not matched to a gene; V was cut back by 4 bases and J by 8 bases. The CDR3 consists of 16 residues. Germline CDR1 is SGHNT and CDR2 is YYREEE (reference sequence). CDR3 region: CASSHIQGAYSRGYTF. CDR3 sequence (DNA): TGTGCCAGCAGCCATATACAGGGGGCCTATTCTAGGGGCTACACCTTC.

This chain connects TRBV5-1 to TRBJ1-1; the match to TRBD1 covers 10 bases. Trimming removed 2 bases from V and 4 bases from J; junction bases left unmatched: 5. The CDR3 is 15 amino acids. The V gene's germline CDR1 is SGHRS and CDR2 YFSETQ. CDR3 nucleotides: TGCGCCAGCAGCTTATCCTGGACAGGGGGCACTGAAGCTTTCTTT. Translation: CASSLSWTGGTEAFF.